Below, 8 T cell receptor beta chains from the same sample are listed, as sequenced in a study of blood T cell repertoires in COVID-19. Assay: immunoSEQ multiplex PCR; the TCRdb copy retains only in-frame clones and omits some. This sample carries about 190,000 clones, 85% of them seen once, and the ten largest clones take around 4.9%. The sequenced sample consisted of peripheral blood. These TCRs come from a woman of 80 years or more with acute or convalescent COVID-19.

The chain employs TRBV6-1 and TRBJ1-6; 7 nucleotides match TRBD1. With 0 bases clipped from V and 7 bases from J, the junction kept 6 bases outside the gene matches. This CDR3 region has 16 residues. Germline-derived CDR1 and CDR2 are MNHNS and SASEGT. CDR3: CASSEAEGASNSPLHF. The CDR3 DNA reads TGTGCCAGCAGTGAAGCGGAGGGGGCTAGCAATTCACCCCTCCACTTT.

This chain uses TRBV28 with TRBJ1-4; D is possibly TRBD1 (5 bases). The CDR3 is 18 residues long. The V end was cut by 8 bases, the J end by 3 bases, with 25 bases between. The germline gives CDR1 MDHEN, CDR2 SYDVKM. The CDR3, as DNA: TGTGCCAGCCGTGTAAGTTTAGGGGTCTCTGCAGCTAATGAAAAACTGTTTTTT. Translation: CASRVSLGVSAANEKLFF.

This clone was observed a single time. CDR3 residues: CASSSGLSSLYNEQFF. CDR3 DNA: TGTGCCAGCAGCTCGGGACTCTCCTCCTTATACAATGAGCAGTTCTTC. The chain uses TRBV7-2 and TRBJ2-1; D possibly corresponds to TRBD2 (6 bases). V lost 4 bases to trimming and J lost 4 bases, with 17 bases between them. Germline V lookup: CDR1 SGHTA, CDR2 FQGNSA. The CDR3 extends over 16 amino acids.

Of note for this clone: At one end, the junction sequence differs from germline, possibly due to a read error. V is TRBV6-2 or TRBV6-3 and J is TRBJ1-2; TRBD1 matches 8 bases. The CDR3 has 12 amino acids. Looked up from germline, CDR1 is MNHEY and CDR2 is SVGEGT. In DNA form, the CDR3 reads TGTGCCAGCAGTTACTCGCAGGGGGCGAGACTTTTC. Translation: CASSYSQGARLF.

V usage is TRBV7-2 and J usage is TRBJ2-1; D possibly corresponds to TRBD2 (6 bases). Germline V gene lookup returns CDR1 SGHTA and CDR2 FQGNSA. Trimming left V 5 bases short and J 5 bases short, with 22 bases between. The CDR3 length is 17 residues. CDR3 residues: CASSTQSAGSGNNEQFF. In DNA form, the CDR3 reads TGTGCCAGCAGCACCCAATCAGCGGGTAGCGGAAACAATGAGCAGTTCTTC.

CDR3 region: CASSGDRGRRGNEQFF. The DNA for the CDR3 is TGTGCCAGCAGCGGGGACAGGGGGCGCCGTGGCAATGAGCAGTTCTTC. This chain uses TRBV3-1 (or the pseudogene TRBV3-2) with TRBJ2-1; 12 bases are a match to TRBD1. This CDR3 comprises 16 residues. V trimming: 5 bases; J trimming: 6 bases; junction bases outside the gene matches: 8. Germline CDR1 is LGHDT and CDR2 is YNNKEL (reference sequence).

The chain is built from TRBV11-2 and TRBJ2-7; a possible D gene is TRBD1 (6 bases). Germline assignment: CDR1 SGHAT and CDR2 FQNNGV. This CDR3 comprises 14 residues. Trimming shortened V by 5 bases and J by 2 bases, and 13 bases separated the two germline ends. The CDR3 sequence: CASSTRGHPYEQYF. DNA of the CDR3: TGTGCCAGCAGCACAAGGGGACACCCCTACGAGCAGTACTTC. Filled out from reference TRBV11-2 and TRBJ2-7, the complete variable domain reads EAGVAQSPRYKIIEKRQSVAFWCNPISGHATLYWYQQILGQGPKLLIQFQNNGVVDDSQLPKDRFSAERLKGVDSTLKIQPAKLEDSAVYLCASSTRGHPYEQYFGPGTRLTVT.

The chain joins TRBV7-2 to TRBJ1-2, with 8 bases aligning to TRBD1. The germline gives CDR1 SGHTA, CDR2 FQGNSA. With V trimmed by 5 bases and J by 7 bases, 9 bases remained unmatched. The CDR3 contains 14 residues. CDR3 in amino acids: CASSLGQGAFGYTF. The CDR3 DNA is TGTGCCAGCAGCCTCGGGCAGGGGGCCTTTGGCTACACCTTC.